These 27 T cell receptor beta chains were sequenced from one sample in a study of early T cells in non-severe SARS-CoV-2 infection. TCRdb passed the 5' RACE reads through MiXCR, listing each CDR3 protein once. The repertoire holds roughly 49,000 distinct CDR3 sequences, with roughly 4% as singletons. The sample consisted of whole blood. Receptors were obtained from an adult who was a healthcare worker with PCR-confirmed SARS-CoV-2 infection or an uninfected control (not recorded which).

This clonotype appeared many times. This sequence joins TRBV20-1 and TRBJ2-2; 8 nucleotides line up with TRBD1. With V trimmed by 3 bases and J by 0 bases, 0 bases remained unmatched. CDR1 is DFQATT and CDR2 is SNEGSKA in the germline V gene (reference sequence). The CDR3 runs 14 residues. CDR3 in amino acids: CSARGQANTGELFF. CDR3 DNA: TGCAGTGCTAGGGGACAGGCGAACACCGGGGAGCTGTTTTTT.

This clonotype has ten or more counts. The genes are TRBV27 and TRBJ2-6; a possible D gene is TRBD2 (5 bases). V was clipped by 6 bases and J by 0 bases, with 15 bases between them. Germline V CDR1 and CDR2: MNHEY, SMNVEV (reference sequence). This CDR3 contains 17 residues. CDR3 in DNA: TGTGCCAGCAGCTCTGGACTCAAAACCTCTGGGGCCAACGTCCTGACTTTC. Its protein product is CASSSGLKTSGANVLTF.

As DNA, the CDR3 is TGTGCCAGCAGTAAAATGACCAGCACAGATACGCAGTATTTT. Its protein is CASSKMTSTDTQYF. The chain carries TRBV28 and TRBJ2-3; unclear D gene. Germline assignment: CDR1 MDHEN and CDR2 SYDVKM. Trimming pared 5 bases from V and 0 bases from J, leaving 9 bases between. The CDR3 has 14 residues. Full variable domain (missing parts from reference TRBV28 and TRBJ2-3): DVKVTQSSRYLVKRTGEKVFLECVQDMDHENMFWYRQDPGLGLRLIYFSYDVKMKEKGDIPEGYSVSREKKERFSLILESASTNQTSMYLCASSKMTSTDTQYFGPGTRLTVL.

This clonotype was seen a few times. The chain has TRBV2 and TRBJ2-2, with D perhaps matching TRBD1 (5 bases). Trimming took 3 bases from V and 5 from J, leaving 13 bases between them. Germline-derived CDR1 and CDR2 are SNHLY and FYNNEI. The CDR3 totals 15 residues. The CDR3 coding sequence is TGTGCCAGCAGTGACCCCCGGCAGGGAACCGGGGAGCTGTTTTTT. The encoded protein is CASSDPRQGTGELFF.

This clonotype was detected many times. The rearrangement joins TRBV7-2 to TRBJ2-1; 11 bases fit TRBD2. The J segment lost 7 bases and the V segment lost 3 bases, leaving 5 bases of the junction unmatched. Germline CDR1 SGHTA, CDR2 FQGNSA. This CDR3 has 15 amino acids. CDR3 region: CASSFLAGGKNEQFF. The CDR3 DNA reads TGTGCCAGCAGCTTCCTAGCGGGAGGTAAAAATGAGCAGTTCTTC.

This clonotype came up many times. The genes are TRBV12-5 and TRBJ1-4; tentative D call: TRBD1 (5 bases). V was pared by 7 bases and J by 6 bases, with 15 bases between. The CDR3 sequence is 14 residues long. In germline, CDR1 is LGHNT, CDR2 FRNRAP. This CDR3 reads CASAVGHTDEKLFF. CDR3 DNA: TGTGCTAGTGCCGTGGGGCACACCGATGAAAAACTGTTTTTT.

There are many counts of this clonotype. This rearrangement joins TRBV6-2 or TRBV6-3 to TRBJ2-3; the match to TRBD2 covers 8 bases. This CDR3 contains 15 residues. Germline V CDR1 and CDR2: MNHEY, SVGEGT. The J segment lost 2 bases and the V segment lost 1 base, leaving 2 bases of the junction unmatched. CDR3 sequence (DNA): TGTGCCAGCAGTTACTTGCGGGGGGACACAGATACGCAGTATTTT. This codes for CASSYLRGDTDTQYF.

A few counts support this clonotype. This chain joins TRBV20-1 and TRBJ2-1; D is perhaps TRBD2 (6 bases). The germline V and J ends were trimmed by 3 bases and 7 bases, with 16 bases remaining between them. The V gene's germline CDR1 is DFQATT and CDR2 SNEGSKA (reference sequence). The CDR3 has 14 amino acids. The CDR3 DNA is TGCAGTGCTAGGAAGACCCCGGGGGTGAATGAGCAGTTCTTC. Encoded protein: CSARKTPGVNEQFF.

In its sample, this clonotype was seen many times. This sequence joins TRBV10-3 and TRBJ1-1; D call uncertain. V dropped 7 bases and J dropped 3 bases, with 6 bases sitting between them. Germline lookup yields CDR1 ENHRY and CDR2 SYGVKD. The length of the CDR3 is 11 residues. CDR3 residues: CAIKFDTEAFF. As DNA, the CDR3 is TGTGCCATCAAATTTGACACTGAAGCTTTCTTT.

This clonotype was seen at least ten times. This chain connects TRBV20-1 to TRBJ1-4, with D possibly TRBD1 on 6 matching bases. V was cut by 3 bases and J by 5 bases, with 16 bases left in between. The CDR3 totals 15 residues. Germline V gives CDR1 DFQATT, CDR2 SNEGSKA (reference sequence). In DNA form, the CDR3 reads TGCAGTGCTAGTATCCAGGGGTTCCAAAATGAAAAACTGTTTTTT. This encodes CSASIQGFQNEKLFF.

This clonotype was recorded at least ten times. The rearrangement uses TRBV11-2 and TRBJ2-1; TRBD2 matches at 10 bases. In germline, CDR1 is SGHAT, CDR2 FQNNGV. The CDR3 spans 17 residues. V lost 5 bases and J lost 3; bases outside the gene matches: 10. The CDR3 sequence: CASSGPTSGEIYNEQFF. The CDR3 bases are TGTGCCAGCAGCGGCCCAACTAGCGGGGAAATCTACAATGAGCAGTTCTTC. The full variable domain, completed using reference TRBV11-2 and TRBJ2-1, is EAGVAQSPRYKIIEKRQSVAFWCNPISGHATLYWYQQILGQGPKLLIQFQNNGVVDDSQLPKDRFSAERLKGVDSTLKIQPAKLEDSAVYLCASSGPTSGEIYNEQFFGPGTRLTVL.

This clonotype was recorded many times. The rearrangement uses TRBV5-1 and TRBJ2-3; a possible D gene is TRBD1 (5 bases). The CDR3 extends over 16 amino acids. Trimming took off 0 bases at V and 0 bases at J, with 11 bases between the two ends. In germline, CDR1 is SGHRS, CDR2 YFSETQ. The CDR3 here is CASSLGGRSSTDTQYF. The CDR3 DNA sequence: TGCGCCAGCAGCTTGGGGGGCAGGAGTAGCACAGATACGCAGTATTTT.

This clonotype was found many times. The J gene is TRBJ1-3, the V gene TRBV7-2; D not resolved. CDR3 length: 14 residues. Germline CDR1 SGHTA, CDR2 FQGNSA. V was clipped by 6 bases and J by 0 bases, with 9 bases between them. CDR3: CASSRSHSGNTIYF. The CDR3 DNA sequence: TGTGCCAGCAGTCGCTCCCACTCTGGAAACACCATATATTTT.

This clonotype was seen ten or more times. The V call is TRBV2, the J call TRBJ1-1; D may be TRBD1 (5 bases). The CDR3 runs to 13 residues. In germline, CDR1 is SNHLY, CDR2 FYNNEI. V lost 5 bases, J lost 1 base, and 8 bases lay in between. CDR3 protein: CASSFGQNTEAFF. CDR3 sequence (DNA): TGTGCCAGCAGTTTTGGACAGAACACTGAAGCTTTCTTT.

This clonotype has just a few counts. This chain uses TRBV5-1 with TRBJ2-3; D remains ambiguous. V lost 1 base to trimming and J lost 3 bases, with 9 bases between them. This CDR3 region has 14 residues. Per the germline V gene, CDR1 is SGHRS and CDR2 is YFSETQ. CDR3 sequence: CASSLNRPTDTQYF. CDR3 in DNA: TGCGCCAGCAGCTTGAACAGACCGACAGATACGCAGTATTTT.

This clonotype was counted many times. The rearrangement links TRBV3-1 to TRBJ2-1, with 10 bases matching TRBD2. Germline-derived CDR1 and CDR2 are LGHDT and YNNKEL (reference sequence). The CDR3 has 13 residues. The V and J ends lost 0 bases and 10 bases, in that order; junction bases with no gene match: 0. The CDR3 loop is CASSQELAGEQFF. For the CDR3, the DNA is TGTGCCAGCAGCCAAGAACTAGCGGGGGAGCAGTTCTTC.

The V call is TRBV20-1, the J call TRBJ2-7; D could derive from TRBD1 or TRBD2 (5 bases each). V dropped 6 bases and J dropped 1 base, with 13 bases sitting between them. The germline gives CDR1 DFQATT, CDR2 SNEGSKA (reference sequence). There are 13 residues in the CDR3. CDR3 residues: CSALEGQSYEQYF. In DNA, the CDR3 is TGCAGTGCCCTCGAGGGGCAGTCCTACGAGCAGTACTTC.

By sample fraction, this clonotype is medium-sized. The genes are TRBV20-1 and TRBJ1-1, with a weak D call TRBD1 (6 bases). The length of the CDR3 is 15 residues. Trimming left V 6 bases short and J 5 bases short, with 22 bases between. The germline CDR1 and CDR2 sequences are DFQATT and SNEGSKA (reference sequence). In DNA form, the CDR3 reads TGCAGTGCCCCGGACTCGACAGGCTCGAGGACTGAAGCTTTCTTT. Translation gives CSAPDSTGSRTEAFF.

In this sample, this clonotype turned up many times. The chain couples TRBV4-1 to TRBJ1-2; 9 bases match TRBD1. This CDR3 region has 15 residues. Germline lookup yields CDR1 MGHRA and CDR2 YSYEKL. J gave up 2 bases and V 4 bases, and 5 bases lay outside the gene matches. The CDR3 bases are TGCGCCAGCAGCCTTGGGACAGGGACGAACTATGGCTACACCTTC. It encodes CASSLGTGTNYGYTF.

Concerning this clonotype itself: This may stem from a read error, because a much larger clone lies one nucleotide away. This chain uses TRBV27 with TRBJ1-4, with D possibly TRBD1 on 5 matching bases. The CDR3 totals 17 residues. Germline V gene lookup returns CDR1 MNHEY and CDR2 SMNVEV (reference sequence). In DNA, the CDR3 is TGTGCCAGCAGTTTATCCTCCCTCGGGACGGCGGTGGGAAAACTGCTTTTT. Translated: CASSLSSLGTAVGKLLF.

This clonotype has at least ten counts. This chain links TRBV7-9 with TRBJ1-2, with a tentative D call TRBD1 (5 bases). There are 16 residues in the CDR3. CDR1 and CDR2 (germline): SEHNR, FQNEAQ (reference sequence). V was trimmed by 2 bases and J by 1 base, leaving 14 bases between them. Written as DNA, the CDR3 is TGTGCCAGCAGCTTACGGGGGAAGGGTAGTAACTATGGCTACACCTTC. Its translation: CASSLRGKGSNYGYTF.

The sample holds many counts of this clonotype. The rearrangement links TRBV7-2 to TRBJ2-7; 9 nucleotides agree with TRBD1. Trimming cost V 5 bases and J 6 bases; bases outside gene matches: 11. Germline CDR1 and CDR2: SGHTA and FQGNSA. This CDR3 spans 15 amino acids. CDR3 protein: CASSASGTGLGEQYF. The CDR3 nucleotides read TGTGCCAGCAGCGCATCCGGGACAGGGTTAGGCGAGCAGTACTTC.

This clonotype was observed many times. The V and J genes are TRBV5-1 and TRBJ2-5; either TRBD1 or TRBD2 may fit D (5 bases each). V was pared by 5 bases and J by 3 bases, with 17 bases between. The length of the CDR3 is 15 residues. Germline CDR1 SGHRS, CDR2 YFSETQ. The CDR3 loop reads CASSSYPGTEETQYF. Written as DNA, the CDR3 is TGCGCCAGCAGTTCCTATCCCGGGACGGAAGAGACCCAGTACTTC.

In this sample, this clonotype turned up a few times. This chain joins TRBV10-1 and TRBJ2-3; 11 bases align to TRBD1. Germline CDR1 and CDR2: WNHNN and SYGVQD (reference sequence). The CDR3 length is 16 residues. The J segment lost 1 base and the V segment lost 3 bases, leaving 3 bases of the junction unmatched. This CDR3 is CASSDPGQGGTDTQYF. In DNA form, the CDR3 reads TGCGCCAGCAGTGACCCGGGACAGGGGGGCACAGATACGCAGTATTTT.

This clonotype has just a few counts. The V gene is TRBV19, the J gene TRBJ2-5, with TRBD1 matching 8 bases. Looked up from germline, CDR1 is LNHDA and CDR2 is SQIVND (reference sequence). The CDR3 is 14 residues long. V dropped 3 bases and J dropped 4; count of bases not matched to a gene: 4. The chain's CDR3 is CASSIQGAGETQYF. The CDR3 DNA follows: TGTGCCAGTAGTATCCAGGGGGCCGGAGAGACCCAGTACTTC.

The chain has TRBV20-1 and TRBJ2-1, with 12 bases identical to TRBD2. V dropped 2 bases and J dropped 12; count of bases not matched to a gene: 11. CDR1 is DFQATT and CDR2 is SNEGSKA in the germline V gene (reference sequence). This CDR3 has 15 residues. CDR3 residues: CSARSASGGEKVQFF. CDR3 nucleotide sequence: TGCAGTGCTAGATCGGCTAGCGGGGGGGAGAAGGTGCAGTTCTTC.

At least ten counts were recorded for this clonotype. The V and J genes are TRBV2 and TRBJ2-1; TRBD1 is a possible D gene (6 bases). With 3 bases removed from V and 4 bases from J, the gap between germline ends came to 7 bases. Germline assignment: CDR1 SNHLY and CDR2 FYNNEI. The CDR3 consists of 13 residues. The CDR3 reads CASSDQGYNEQFF. CDR3 sequence (DNA): TGTGCCAGCAGTGATCAGGGGTACAATGAGCAGTTCTTC.